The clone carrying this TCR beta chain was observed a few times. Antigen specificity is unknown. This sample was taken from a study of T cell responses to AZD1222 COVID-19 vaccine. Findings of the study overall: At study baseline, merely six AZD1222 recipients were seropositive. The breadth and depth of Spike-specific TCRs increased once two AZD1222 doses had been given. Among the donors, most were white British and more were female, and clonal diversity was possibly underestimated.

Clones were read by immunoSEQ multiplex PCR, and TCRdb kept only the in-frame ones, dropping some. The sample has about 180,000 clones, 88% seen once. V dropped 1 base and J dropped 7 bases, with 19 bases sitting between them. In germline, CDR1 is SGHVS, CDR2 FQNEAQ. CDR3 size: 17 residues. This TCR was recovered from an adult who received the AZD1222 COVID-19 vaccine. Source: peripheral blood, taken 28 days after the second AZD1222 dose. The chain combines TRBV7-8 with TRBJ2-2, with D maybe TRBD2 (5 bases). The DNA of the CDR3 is TGTGCCAGCAGCTTAGGGGCCCCCCGCGGGTCTGGCGGGGAGCTGTTTTTT. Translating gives CASSLGAPRGSGGELFF.